A single sample is the source of the 2 T cell receptor beta chains below, sequenced in a study of blood T cells in healthy people across ages. The authors ran a second PCR of about 6 to 11 cycles using a sample-barcoded 5' primer and a J-beta primer mix. Via MiXCR, TCRdb re-called the 5' RACE reads, giving one row per CDR3 protein. The table shows approximately 690,000 distinct CDR3 sequences, with approximately 50% occurring only once. Sequencing input: blood. All receptors derive from a man in his 60s in good health.

The V call is TRBV29-1, the J call TRBJ2-5; D is undetermined. Germline V lookup: CDR1 SQVTM, CDR2 ANQGSEA. CDR3 size: 12 residues. V lost 2 bases and J lost 4, with 8 bases in between. The CDR3 DNA is TGCAGCGTTGAAAGGGCTGGAGAGACCCAGTACTTC. Its translation: CSVERAGETQYF.

The sample holds many counts of this clonotype. The chain joins TRBV12-3 or TRBV12-4 to TRBJ1-1, with 10 positions matching TRBD1. V was pared by 9 bases and J by 3 bases, with 7 bases of the junction left unmatched. CDR3 length: 14 residues. The CDR3 region has the DNA TGTGCCAGTAGCCGACAGGGGGCGGACACTGAAGCTTTCTTT. As protein: CASSRQGADTEAFF.